This record concerns one T cell receptor (beta chain) sequence. The data were produced by immunoSEQ multiplex PCR, yet TCRdb's version contains in-frame clones alone and is incomplete. The data hold some 300,000 clones, with 90% observed a single time. The record originates from a study of blood T cell repertoires in COVID-19. Study summary: Whether acute or convalescent, the COVID-19 samples came from the United States, Italy and Spain.

The receptor was isolated from a woman under 30 with acute COVID-19. Sequencing used PBMCs or T cells enriched from blood (not recorded which).

The CDR3 protein is CASSSGTSVYNEQFF. CDR3 DNA: TGTGCCAGCAGCAGCGGGACTAGCGTATACAATGAGCAGTTCTTC. The chain employs TRBV5-5 and TRBJ2-1, with TRBD2 matching over 10 bases. Germline lookup yields CDR1 SGHKS and CDR2 YYEKEE (reference sequence). V was pared by 4 bases and J by 4 bases, with 5 bases of the junction left unmatched. The CDR3 has 15 amino acids.